These 2 T cell receptor beta chains originate from one sample sequenced in a study of cytomegalovirus exposure and HLA in healthy donors. Primers for the PCR totalled 60 Vbeta and 13 Jbeta. Assay used: immunoSEQ multiplex PCR; TCRdb lists only in-frame clones, some missing. The table has just over 150,000 clones, under 80% seen once. Source material: PBMCs. The receptors were sampled from a woman in her twenties or thirties in good health and CMV-seronegative.

The chain carries TRBV29-1 and TRBJ2-2, with a weak D call TRBD1 (6 bases). Germline V gene data show CDR1 as SQVTM and CDR2 as ANQGSEA. V was cut by 6 bases and J by 8 bases, with 19 bases left in between. There are 14 residues in the CDR3. CDR3 sequence reads: CSVTQVGALGELFF. CDR3 DNA: TGCAGCGTCACTCAAGTGGGGGCTTTGGGGGAGCTGTTTTTT.

This chain joins TRBV18 and TRBJ1-1, with a tentative D call TRBD1 (6 bases). The germline CDR1 and CDR2 sequences are KGHSH and LQKENI. This CDR3 region has 13 residues. V was shortened by 3 bases and J by 5 bases, with 10 bases between the two germline ends. The CDR3 DNA reads as TGTGCCAGCTCACCCCAGGACAGTACTGAAGCTTTCTTT. This translates into CASSPQDSTEAFF.